What follows are 26 T cell receptor beta chains derived from one specimen sequenced in a study of cytomegalovirus exposure and HLA in healthy donors. The PCR employed 60 Vbeta primers together with 13 Jbeta primers. Sequenced by immunoSEQ multiplex PCR; TCRdb stores in-frame clones only, minus some. The sample has 100,000 to 150,000 clones, around 72% seen once; the top ten hold around 9.1%. Sequencing was carried out using PBMCs. The source of these receptors is a woman aged 45-65 years in good health and CMV-seropositive.

The table lists this clone with a few counts. V usage is TRBV2 and J usage is TRBJ1-4; tentative D call: TRBD1 (6 bases). The CDR3 spans 14 residues. V lost 1 base and J 10 bases, leaving 13 bases between the germline ends. Germline V lookup: CDR1 SNHLY, CDR2 FYNNEI. This CDR3 reads CASSEGQALGKLFF. CDR3 nucleotides: TGTGCCAGCAGTGAAGGACAGGCCCTGGGAAAACTGTTTTTT.

The chain has TRBV10-3 and TRBJ1-2; 11 bases agree with TRBD1. Trimming took 4 bases from V and 5 from J; bases not matched to a gene: 3. Germline assignment: CDR1 ENHRY and CDR2 SYGVKD. This CDR3 is 14 amino acids long. The DNA of the CDR3 is TGTGCCATCAGTGGGGACAGGGGGTTATATGGCTACACCTTC. This gives the protein CAISGDRGLYGYTF.

This chain uses TRBV18 with TRBJ2-1, with D tentatively TRBD1 (7 bases). The length of the CDR3 is 14 residues. V lost 6 bases to trimming and J lost 5 bases, with 14 bases between them. The germline V gene encodes CDR1 KGHSH and CDR2 LQKENI. Here the CDR3 reads CASSRGARDNEQFF. The CDR3 nucleotides read TGTGCCAGCTCCAGGGGGGCTAGAGACAATGAGCAGTTCTTC.

The rearrangement links TRBV11-2 to TRBJ2-2, with TRBD2 matching over 7 bases. CDR3 size: 15 residues. Trimming cost V 6 bases and J 6 bases; bases outside gene matches: 10. Looked up from germline, CDR1 is SGHAT and CDR2 is FQNNGV. CDR3 nucleotide sequence: TGTGCCAGCAGGATTTGGGGAGGGCCATCCGGGGAGCTGTTTTTT. Translation gives CASRIWGGPSGELFF.

The chain couples TRBV29-1 to TRBJ2-2; 7 bases are a match to TRBD1. The ends lost 8 bases at V and 7 bases at J; junction bases unmatched: 10. This CDR3 has 13 residues. Germline CDR1 reads SQVTM; CDR2 reads ANQGSEA. CDR3 loop: CSSRHRGNGELFF. As DNA, the CDR3 is TGCAGCTCGAGACACAGGGGCAACGGGGAGCTGTTTTTT.

This clone was observed a handful of times. The V and J genes are TRBV28 and TRBJ1-1, with D hard to call. Per germline, CDR1 MDHEN and CDR2 SYDVKM. Trimming cost V 6 bases and J 5 bases, with 22 bases left between them. This CDR3 spans 16 amino acids. The CDR3 sequence: CASRYTAQGRGTEAFF. In nucleotides, the CDR3 is TGTGCCAGCAGATACACCGCACAAGGGAGAGGGACTGAAGCTTTCTTT.

This clone was seen only a few times. V and J are TRBV6-5 and TRBJ2-7, with 7 bases lining up with TRBD2. J lost 4 bases, V lost 8 bases, and 5 bases had no gene match. CDR1 is MNHEY, CDR2 SVGAGI, per germline. The CDR3 spans 12 residues. CDR3 loop: CASGDYLYEQYF. CDR3 DNA: TGTGCCAGCGGGGACTACCTGTACGAGCAGTACTTC.

The V call is TRBV6-1, the J call TRBJ1-2; 10 positions match TRBD1. There are 14 residues in the CDR3. The junction had 8 bases not matched to a gene; V was cut back by 6 bases and J by 7 bases. Germline assignment: CDR1 MNHNS and CDR2 SASEGT. CDR3 loop: CASRPTGGTFGYTF. The CDR3 DNA sequence: TGTGCCAGCAGACCGACAGGGGGCACGTTTGGCTACACCTTC.

The chain links TRBV27 to TRBJ1-1; no definite D call. The V gene lost 6 bases and the J gene lost 3 bases, with 8 bases spanning the gap. CDR1 and CDR2 from the germline V gene are MNHEY and SMNVEV (reference sequence). The CDR3 totals 12 residues. In nucleotides, the CDR3 is TGTGCCAGCAGAGAAAGAGACACTGAAGCTTTCTTT. Translation gives CASRERDTEAFF.

This clone was recorded only once. This chain connects TRBV10-3 to TRBJ2-7; 7 nucleotides align to TRBD1. Germline CDR1 and CDR2: ENHRY and SYGVKD. The V segment lost 3 bases and the J segment 8 bases; nucleotides outside the gene matches: 10. The CDR3 is 14 amino acids. The CDR3 loop reads CAISDIDDRDKQYF. DNA for the CDR3: TGTGCCATCAGTGATATAGACGACAGGGATAAGCAGTACTTC.

V gene TRBV7-6 combines with J gene TRBJ2-7; TRBD1 agrees at 8 bases. Germline loops: CDR1 SGHVS, CDR2 FNYEAQ. The length of the CDR3 is 14 residues. V was pared by 6 bases and J by 9 bases, with 13 bases of the junction left unmatched. CDR3 nucleotide sequence: TGTGCCAGCAGTTTCTCAGGGGGCGAGACCGGGCAGTACTTC. Amino acid sequence: CASSFSGGETGQYF.

This chain joins TRBV4-2 and TRBJ2-7; D is undetermined. The CDR3 is 16 residues long. Trimming took off 0 bases at V and 3 bases at J, with 15 bases between the two ends. CDR1 is LGHNA and CDR2 is YNFKEQ in the germline V gene. CDR3 residues: CASSQDFPMLYYEQYF. DNA of the CDR3: TGTGCCAGCAGCCAAGATTTCCCTATGCTGTACTACGAGCAGTACTTC.

In this sample, this clone turned up a few times. The chain couples TRBV7-9 to TRBJ2-1; unclear D gene. V was cut by 5 bases and J by 8 bases, with 19 bases left in between. This CDR3 has 15 amino acids. From germline, CDR1 is SEHNR and CDR2 FQNEAQ (reference sequence). CDR3 protein: CASSMRPEVWDEQFF. The CDR3 nucleotides read TGTGCCAGCAGCATGAGGCCCGAGGTTTGGGATGAGCAGTTCTTC.

The chain employs TRBV7-3 and TRBJ1-1; 7 bases line up with TRBD1. J was trimmed by 1 base and V by 5 bases; bases with no gene match: 13. Looked up from germline, CDR1 is SGHTA and CDR2 is FQGTGA. CDR3 size: 17 residues. CDR3 nucleotide sequence: TGTGCCAGCAGCCCGCAAGGGTTGAACAGGGGGAACACTGAAGCTTTCTTT. It specifies CASSPQGLNRGNTEAFF.

The chain links TRBV5-1 to TRBJ1-6; D gene unclear. The V end lost 4 bases, the J end lost 0 bases, and 11 bases lay between the germline ends. The germline V gene encodes CDR1 SGHRS and CDR2 YFSETQ. The CDR3 length is 16 residues. The CDR3 region is CASSLAPSSYNSPLHF. The CDR3 nucleotides read TGCGCCAGCAGCCTGGCCCCGAGCTCCTATAATTCACCCCTCCACTTT.

This clone was detected once. V gene TRBV19 combines with J gene TRBJ2-6; 7 nucleotides match TRBD1. Germline trimming cut 5 bases from V and 0 bases from J; bases unmatched to any gene: 13. The length of the CDR3 is 19 residues. Germline V gene sequence: CDR1 LNHDA, CDR2 SQIVND (reference sequence). The CDR3: CASSFDRVTYLSGANVLTF. In nucleotides, the CDR3 is TGTGCCAGTAGTTTCGACAGGGTAACTTATCTCTCTGGGGCCAACGTCCTGACTTTC.

The gene calls are TRBV18 and TRBJ1-4; D gene uncertain. Germline V lookup: CDR1 KGHSH, CDR2 LQKENI. V lost 3 bases, J lost 0 bases, and 11 bases lay in between. This CDR3 is 16 amino acids long. Written as DNA, the CDR3 is TGTGCCAGCTCACCGTGGGTCGGGACAACTAATGAAAAACTGTTTTTT. Translating it yields CASSPWVGTTNEKLFF.

V and J are TRBV5-1 and TRBJ2-1, with 8 bases aligning to TRBD2. Looked up from germline, CDR1 is SGHRS and CDR2 is YFSETQ. The ends lost 7 bases at V and 5 bases at J; junction bases unmatched: 11. The CDR3 totals 15 residues. The CDR3 region is CASRPSGSLHNEQFF. The CDR3 DNA reads as TGCGCCAGCCGCCCCAGCGGGAGTCTCCACAATGAGCAGTTCTTC.

This chain links TRBV4-3 with TRBJ2-7; 8 bases match TRBD1. CDR3 size: 16 residues. Germline CDR1 is LGHNA and CDR2 is YSLEER. The V gene end was trimmed by 3 bases and the J gene end by 3 bases; junction bases not matched to a gene: 10. The CDR3 is CASSQGSSGTGYEQYF. The CDR3 DNA reads as TGCGCCAGCAGCCAGGGTTCTTCCGGGACAGGCTACGAGCAGTACTTC.

V usage is TRBV7-9 and J usage is TRBJ1-5, with 11 nucleotides matching TRBD1. The V gene's germline CDR1 is SEHNR and CDR2 FQNEAQ (reference sequence). J was trimmed by 9 bases and V by 5 bases; bases with no gene match: 3. The length of the CDR3 is 13 residues. The CDR3 nucleotides read TGTGCCAGCAGCCGGGACAGGGGGGGGCCCCAGCATTTT. It encodes CASSRDRGGPQHF. Complete variable domain (other parts from reference TRBV7-9 and TRBJ1-5): DTGVSQNPRHKITKRGQNVTFRCDPISEHNRLYWYRQTLGQGPEFLTYFQNEAQLEKSRLLSDRFSAERPKGSFSTLEIQRTEQGDSAMYLCASSRDRGGPQHFGDGTRLSIL.

This clone was detected only a few times. The chain is built from TRBV5-6 and TRBJ1-1; TRBD1 aligns across 7 bases. From germline, CDR1 is SGHDT and CDR2 YYEEEE. V lost 0 bases, J lost 3 bases, and 5 bases stayed unmatched. This CDR3 spans 15 amino acids. CDR3 DNA sequence: TGTGCCAGCAGCTTGGGAGACAGGGACGACACTGAAGCTTTCTTT. Protein sequence: CASSLGDRDDTEAFF.

CDR3 sequence: CAISERGGRLDYGYTF. The CDR3, as DNA: TGTGCCATCAGTGAGCGCGGGGGTCGTCTCGACTATGGCTACACCTTC. V gene TRBV10-3 combines with J gene TRBJ1-2, with a possible D match to TRBD1 (5 bases). Trimming removed 2 bases at V and 3 bases at J, with 16 bases between. The CDR3 contains 16 residues. CDR1 is ENHRY, CDR2 SYGVKD, per germline.

This sequence joins TRBV7-2 and TRBJ1-2; the match to TRBD1 covers 12 bases. This CDR3 region has 18 residues. Trimming removed 5 bases from V and 2 bases from J; junction bases left unmatched: 12. Germline V CDR1 and CDR2: SGHTA, FQGNSA. CDR3 region: CASSASGQGARVNYGYTF. The CDR3 nucleotides read TGTGCCAGCAGCGCCTCGGGACAGGGGGCACGGGTAAACTATGGCTACACCTTC.

The chain carries TRBV5-1 and TRBJ2-7, with 7 nucleotides matching TRBD1. J gave up 2 bases and V 6 bases, and 2 bases lay outside the gene matches. The CDR3 runs 12 residues. Per the germline V gene, CDR1 is SGHRS and CDR2 is YFSETQ. CDR3 in DNA: TGCGCCAGCAAAGACAGGGCCTACGAGCAGTACTTC. Its translation: CASKDRAYEQYF.

J is TRBJ1-5 and V is TRBV10-3, with D perhaps TRBD1 (5 bases). Trimming removed 3 bases at V and 8 bases at J, with 17 bases between. CDR3 length: 15 residues. Germline lookup yields CDR1 ENHRY and CDR2 SYGVKD. The DNA for the CDR3 is TGTGCCATCAGTGAAATCGGGATTGGGGGGGAGCCCCAGCATTTT. Translated, it gives CAISEIGIGGEPQHF.

This chain links TRBV11-2 with TRBJ2-5; 11 nucleotides match TRBD2. The CDR3 consists of 19 residues. Trimming cost V 4 bases and J 0 bases; bases outside gene matches: 13. Germline V gene sequence: CDR1 SGHAT, CDR2 FQNNGV. The CDR3 protein is CASSSRLAGNGPYQETQYF. In nucleotides, the CDR3 is TGTGCCAGCAGCTCTAGACTAGCGGGAAACGGACCGTACCAAGAGACCCAGTACTTC.